Below, 24 T cell receptor beta chains from the same sample are listed, as sequenced in a study of OX40 agonist ivuxolimab in advanced cancers. The protocol was immunoSEQ multiplex PCR, while the TCRdb copy is restricted to in-frame clones and leaves out a portion. This table has tens of thousands of clones, 75% to 90% appearing once. Sample: CD4+ or CD8+ T cells sorted from blood, taken in a trial of the OX40 agonist ivuxolimab. Receptors originate from an adult with an advanced solid tumor such as melanoma, head and neck, liver or kidney cancer.

The rearrangement joins TRBV25-1 to TRBJ2-6; D might be TRBD1 (6 bases). The length of the CDR3 is 16 residues. The germline V gene encodes CDR1 MGHDK and CDR2 SYGVNS. V lost 1 base and J lost 4, with 11 bases in between. The CDR3 is CASSESPGAGANVLTF. CDR3 nucleotide sequence: TGTGCCAGCAGTGAATCCCCAGGGGCCGGGGCCAACGTCCTGACTTTC.

The V call is TRBV6-5, the J call TRBJ2-3; D uncertain. The V gene lost 2 bases and the J gene lost 2 bases, with 14 bases spanning the gap. CDR3 length: 16 amino acids. Looked up from germline, CDR1 is MNHEY and CDR2 is SVGAGI. CDR3 sequence reads: CASSYNYESHTDTQYF. DNA of the CDR3: TGTGCCAGCAGTTACAATTACGAATCACACACAGATACGCAGTATTTT.

To note about this clone: Other DNA sequences of this sample code for an identical CDR3. The rearrangement links TRBV5-1 to TRBJ2-3, with a tentative D call TRBD2 (5 bases). Germline V lookup: CDR1 SGHRS, CDR2 YFSETQ. The CDR3 loop spans 15 amino acids. Trimming removed 0 bases from V and 0 bases from J, with 8 bases in between. CDR3 sequence reads: CASSLGSGSTDTQYF. The CDR3 DNA is TGCGCCAGCAGCTTGGGGTCGGGAAGCACAGATACGCAGTATTTT.

The genes are TRBV6-5 and TRBJ1-2; 7 bases match TRBD1. The CDR3 contains 13 residues. The germline gives CDR1 MNHEY, CDR2 SVGAGI. V was clipped by 6 bases and J by 6 bases; unmatched bases: 7. Here the CDR3 DNA reads TGTGCCAGCAGAAGGGGGCTAGTAGATGGCTACACCTTC. It codes for CASRRGLVDGYTF.

The chain recombines TRBV5-1 with TRBJ2-3; no definite D call. The germline gives CDR1 SGHRS, CDR2 YFSETQ. V was shortened by 5 bases and J by 4 bases, with 17 bases between the two germline ends. There are 15 residues in the CDR3. CDR3 nucleotides: TGCGCCAGCAGACCCGGGCCAACCGACGCAGATACGCAGTATTTT. This encodes CASRPGPTDADTQYF. Filled out from reference TRBV5-1 and TRBJ2-3, the complete variable domain reads KAGVTQTPRYLIKTRGQQVTLSCSPISGHRSVSWYQQTPGQGLQFLFEYFSETQRNKGNFPGRFSGRQFSNSRSEMNVSTLELGDSALYLCASRPGPTDADTQYFGPGTRLTVL.

This clone was seen only once. This chain joins TRBV30 and TRBJ2-7, with TRBD2 matching over 9 bases. The CDR3 has 16 amino acids. Germline CDR1 reads GTSNPN; CDR2 reads SVGIG (reference sequence). V was pared by 3 bases and J by 5 bases, with 14 bases of the junction left unmatched. The CDR3 region has the DNA TGTGCCTGGAGGGAGCTAGCGGGAAGGCTAATCCACGAGCAGTACTTC. Its translation is CAWRELAGRLIHEQYF.

The chain links TRBV7-2 to TRBJ1-5, with unresolved D. CDR1 and CDR2 (germline): SGHTA, FQGNSA. Trimming stripped 4 bases from V and 11 bases from J, with 12 bases between. This CDR3 has 12 residues. The CDR3 nucleotides read TGTGCCAGCAGCTCCCCCGGTTTAGCCCAGCATTTT. This translates into CASSSPGLAQHF. Filled out from reference TRBV7-2 and TRBJ1-5, the complete variable domain reads GAGVSQSPSNKVTEKGKDVELRCDPISGHTALYWYRQSLGQGLEFLIYFQGNSAPDKSGLPSDRFSAERTGGSVSTLTIQRTQQEDSAVYLCASSSPGLAQHFGDGTRLSIL.

CDR3 in DNA: TGCGCCAGCAGCCCCGGACAGGGGAGAGGAGAGACCCAGTACTTC. Translated, it gives CASSPGQGRGETQYF. The chain couples TRBV5-1 to TRBJ2-5; TRBD1 matches at 9 bases. Trimming at V came to 4 bases and at J to 4 bases, leaving 8 bases not matched to a gene. CDR3 length: 15 amino acids. Germline CDR1 SGHRS, CDR2 YFSETQ.

V usage is TRBV9 and J usage is TRBJ2-5; 7 bases align to TRBD1. Looked up from germline, CDR1 is SGDLS and CDR2 is YYNGEE. This CDR3 has 15 residues. After removal of 4 bases from V and 4 bases from J, the junction contained 10 bases not matched to a gene. CDR3 amino acids: CASSSRDSPLETQYF. The DNA for the CDR3 is TGTGCCAGCAGCTCCCGGGACAGCCCGTTAGAGACCCAGTACTTC.

The V gene is TRBV4-1, the J gene TRBJ2-5, with TRBD1 identical over 8 bases. V was pared by 4 bases and J by 5 bases, with 15 bases of the junction left unmatched. CDR1 MGHRA and CDR2 YSYEKL come from the germline V gene. The CDR3 is 17 amino acids. CDR3 bases: TGCGCCAGCAGCCTGACCCCCGGGACAGGATTTGACGAGACCCAGTACTTC. This codes for CASSLTPGTGFDETQYF.

This chain connects TRBV7-2 to TRBJ2-1; tentative D call: TRBD1 (6 bases). With 6 bases removed from V and 3 bases from J, the gap between germline ends came to 9 bases. CDR1 is SGHTA, CDR2 FQGNSA, per germline. The CDR3 consists of 13 residues. The CDR3 bases are TGTGCCAGCAGTTGGACAGACTACAATGAGCAGTTCTTC. It is translated as CASSWTDYNEQFF.

The gene calls are TRBV6-1 and TRBJ1-4, with D unclear. The CDR3 length is 15 residues. V lost 8 bases and J 4 bases, leaving 17 bases between the germline ends. Germline V gene data show CDR1 as MNHNS and CDR2 as SASEGT. The CDR3 DNA reads as TGTGCCAGCGGAGAGGTCCTCTCGGGTAATGAAAAACTGTTTTTT. Its translation: CASGEVLSGNEKLFF.

CDR3 residues: CASSIGGGRRAEAFF. The CDR3 DNA reads TGTGCCAGTAGTATCGGGGGAGGGCGGAGGGCTGAAGCTTTCTTT. This chain connects TRBV19 to TRBJ1-1, with a weak D call TRBD1 (5 bases). Germline values: CDR1 LNHDA, CDR2 SQIVND (reference sequence). The CDR3 is 15 amino acids. The V end was cut by 3 bases, the J end by 6 bases, with 17 bases between.

This rearrangement joins TRBV28 to TRBJ1-2; D not certain. This CDR3 has 13 amino acids. Germline V lookup: CDR1 MDHEN, CDR2 SYDVKM. V was shortened by 5 bases and J by 0 bases, with 7 bases between the two germline ends. CDR3 loop: CASSEGANYGYTF. In nucleotides, the CDR3 is TGTGCCAGCAGTGAGGGAGCTAACTATGGCTACACCTTC.

This clone occurred a few times. The rearrangement links TRBV7-9 to TRBJ2-3; 8 nucleotides align to TRBD1. With 1 base clipped from V and 2 bases from J, the junction kept 2 bases outside the gene matches. The CDR3 sequence is 15 residues long. The germline CDR1 and CDR2 sequences are SEHNR and FQNEAQ (reference sequence). In DNA, the CDR3 is TGTGCCAGCAGCTTAGGGACAGGGCACACAGATACGCAGTATTTT. The encoded protein is CASSLGTGHTDTQYF.

This clone turned up a few times. This chain uses TRBV9 with TRBJ2-7, with a tentative D call TRBD2 (6 bases). Between the trimmed V and J ends, which lost 0 bases and 0 bases, there was a span of 10 bases. Germline V gene data show CDR1 as SGDLS and CDR2 as YYNGEE. This CDR3 is built from 15 residues. This chain's CDR3 is CASSVAPGDSYEQYF. The CDR3 region has the DNA TGTGCCAGCAGCGTAGCGCCGGGGGACTCCTACGAGCAGTACTTC.

The chain employs TRBV6-4 and TRBJ1-1; a weak D match, TRBD1 (5 bases). The CDR3 extends over 15 amino acids. The V end was cut by 5 bases, the J end by 0 bases, with 13 bases between. Germline assignment: CDR1 MRHNA and CDR2 SNTAGT. The CDR3 region has the DNA TGTGCCAGCAGTAGGACATCCTCGATGAACACTGAAGCTTTCTTT. It encodes CASSRTSSMNTEAFF.

The CDR3 bases are TGTGCCAGCAGGGGACTAGCGGGGATGGGAGATACGCAGTATTTT. It encodes CASRGLAGMGDTQYF. The V and J genes are TRBV2 and TRBJ2-3; 13 bases align to TRBD2. Germline CDR1 reads SNHLY; CDR2 reads FYNNEI. The CDR3 has 15 residues. V dropped 6 bases and J dropped 5; count of bases not matched to a gene: 5.

This chain connects TRBV21-1 to TRBJ2-2. TRBV21-1 counts as a pseudogene. This CDR3 is built from 15 residues. The CDR3, as DNA: TGTGCCAGCAGCCCTGGAACCCCGATCACCGGGGAGCTGTTTTTT. Protein: CASSPGTPITGELFF.

This clone was seen a few times. This sequence joins TRBV7-8 and TRBJ2-7, with TRBD2 identical over 9 bases. The germline gives CDR1 SGHVS, CDR2 FQNEAQ. CDR3 length equals 14 residues. V dropped 5 bases and J dropped 1; count of bases not matched to a gene: 3. This CDR3 reads CASSRTSASYEQYF. In DNA form, the CDR3 reads TGTGCCAGCAGCAGGACTAGCGCGTCCTACGAGCAGTACTTC.

CDR3 protein: CASRVQGINEKLFF. The CDR3 coding sequence is TGTGCCAGCAGGGTGCAGGGGATTAATGAAAAACTGTTTTTT. The V call is TRBV28, the J call TRBJ1-4, with D perhaps matching TRBD1 (6 bases). The CDR3 totals 14 residues. Looked up from germline, CDR1 is MDHEN and CDR2 is SYDVKM. Trimming pared 6 bases from V and 4 bases from J, leaving 12 bases between.

J is TRBJ1-1 and V is TRBV29-1; no clear D. In germline, CDR1 is SQVTM, CDR2 ANQGSEA. The CDR3 totals 13 residues. Trimming shortened V by 2 bases and J by 0 bases, and 7 bases separated the two germline ends. In nucleotides, the CDR3 is TGCAGCGTTGAAACAACGATGAACACTGAAGCTTTCTTT. This encodes CSVETTMNTEAFF. The full variable domain, in which reference TRBV29-1 and TRBJ1-1 provide the parts outside the CDR3, is SAVISQKPSRDICQRGTSLTIQCQVDSQVTMMFWYRQQPGQSLTLIATANQGSEATYESGFVIDKFPISRPNLTFSTLTVSNMSPEDSSIYLCSVETTMNTEAFFGQGTRLTVV.

The DNA of the CDR3 is TGTGCCAGCAGTTTCCCGACAGTAACTAATGAAAAACTGTTTTTT. As protein: CASSFPTVTNEKLFF. The rearrangement joins TRBV28 to TRBJ1-4, with D possibly TRBD1 on 5 matching bases. The length of the CDR3 is 15 residues. CDR1 MDHEN and CDR2 SYDVKM come from the germline V gene. Between the trimmed V and J ends, which lost 3 bases and 1 base, there was a span of 9 bases.

The chain links TRBV2 to TRBJ1-2; a weak D match, TRBD1 (6 bases). CDR3 length: 16 residues. The V end lost 5 bases, the J end lost 4 bases, and 20 bases lay between the germline ends. The germline V gene encodes CDR1 SNHLY and CDR2 FYNNEI. The CDR3 DNA reads TGTGCCAGCAGTCCGGACAGTCGCCTCCTAGGCTATGGCTACACCTTC. Its protein is CASSPDSRLLGYGYTF.